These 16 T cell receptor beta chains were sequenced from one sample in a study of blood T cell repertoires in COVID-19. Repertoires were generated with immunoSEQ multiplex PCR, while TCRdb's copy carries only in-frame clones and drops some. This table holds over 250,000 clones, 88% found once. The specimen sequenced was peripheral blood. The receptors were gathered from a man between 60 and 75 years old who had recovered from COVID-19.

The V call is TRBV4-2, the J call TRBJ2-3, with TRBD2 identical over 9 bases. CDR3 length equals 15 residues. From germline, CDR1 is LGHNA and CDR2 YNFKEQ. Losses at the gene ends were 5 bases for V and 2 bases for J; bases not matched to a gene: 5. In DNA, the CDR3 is TGTGCCAGCAGCGCCGGGACTAGCTTCACAGATACGCAGTATTTT. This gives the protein CASSAGTSFTDTQYF.

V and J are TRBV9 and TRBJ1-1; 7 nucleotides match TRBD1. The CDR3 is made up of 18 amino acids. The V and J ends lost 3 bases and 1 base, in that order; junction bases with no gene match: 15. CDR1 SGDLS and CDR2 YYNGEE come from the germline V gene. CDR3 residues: CASSAVGQASVRNTEAFF. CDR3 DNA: TGTGCCAGCAGCGCCGTCGGACAGGCGTCGGTTCGGAACACTGAAGCTTTCTTT.

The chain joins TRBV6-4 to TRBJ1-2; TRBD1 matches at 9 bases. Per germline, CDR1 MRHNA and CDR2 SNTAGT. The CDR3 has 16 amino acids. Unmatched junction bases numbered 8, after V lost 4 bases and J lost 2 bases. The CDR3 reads CASSAATGGTNYGYTF. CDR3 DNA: TGTGCCAGCAGTGCCGCGACAGGGGGTACCAACTATGGCTACACCTTC.

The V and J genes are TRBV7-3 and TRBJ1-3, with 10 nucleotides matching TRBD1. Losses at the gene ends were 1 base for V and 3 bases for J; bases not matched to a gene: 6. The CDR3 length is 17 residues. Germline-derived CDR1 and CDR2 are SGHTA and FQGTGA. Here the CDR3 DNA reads TGTGCCAGCAGCTTAAAAGGGACAGGGGTTGGTGGAAACACCATATATTTT. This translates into CASSLKGTGVGGNTIYF.

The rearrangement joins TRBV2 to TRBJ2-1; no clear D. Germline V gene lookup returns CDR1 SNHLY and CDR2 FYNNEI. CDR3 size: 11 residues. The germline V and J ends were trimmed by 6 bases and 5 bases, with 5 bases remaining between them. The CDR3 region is CASRADNEQFF. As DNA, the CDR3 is TGTGCCAGCAGGGCTGACAATGAGCAGTTCTTC.

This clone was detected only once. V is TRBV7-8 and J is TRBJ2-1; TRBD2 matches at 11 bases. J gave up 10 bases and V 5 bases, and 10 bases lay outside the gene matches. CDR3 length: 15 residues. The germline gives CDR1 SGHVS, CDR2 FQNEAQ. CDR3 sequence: CASSPRRIAGGEQFF. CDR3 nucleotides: TGTGCCAGCAGCCCCCGAAGGATAGCGGGGGGGGAGCAGTTCTTC.

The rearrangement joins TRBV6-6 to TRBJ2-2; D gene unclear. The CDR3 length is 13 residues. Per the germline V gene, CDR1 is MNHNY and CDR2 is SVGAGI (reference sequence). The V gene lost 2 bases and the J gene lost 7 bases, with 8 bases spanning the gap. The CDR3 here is CASSYKGDGELFF. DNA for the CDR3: TGTGCCAGCAGTTACAAAGGAGACGGGGAGCTGTTTTTT.

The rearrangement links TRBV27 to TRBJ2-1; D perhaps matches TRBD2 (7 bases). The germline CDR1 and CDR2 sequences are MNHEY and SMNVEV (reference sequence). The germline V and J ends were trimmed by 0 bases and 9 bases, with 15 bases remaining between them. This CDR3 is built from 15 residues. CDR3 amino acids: CASSLSIGGRGEQFF. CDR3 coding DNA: TGTGCCAGCAGTTTATCGATCGGGGGGCGCGGTGAGCAGTTCTTC.

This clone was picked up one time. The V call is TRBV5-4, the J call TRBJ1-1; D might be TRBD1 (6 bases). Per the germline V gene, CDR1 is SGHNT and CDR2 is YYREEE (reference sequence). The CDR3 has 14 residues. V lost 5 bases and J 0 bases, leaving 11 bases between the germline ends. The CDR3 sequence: CASRQGTMNTEAFF. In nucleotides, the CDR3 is TGTGCCAGCAGACAGGGCACCATGAACACTGAAGCTTTCTTT.

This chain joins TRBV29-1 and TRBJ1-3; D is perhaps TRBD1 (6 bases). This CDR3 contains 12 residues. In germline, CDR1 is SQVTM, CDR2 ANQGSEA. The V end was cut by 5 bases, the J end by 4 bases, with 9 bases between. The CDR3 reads CSVSGQGNTIYF. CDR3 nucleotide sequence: TGCAGCGTTTCGGGACAAGGAAACACCATATATTTT.

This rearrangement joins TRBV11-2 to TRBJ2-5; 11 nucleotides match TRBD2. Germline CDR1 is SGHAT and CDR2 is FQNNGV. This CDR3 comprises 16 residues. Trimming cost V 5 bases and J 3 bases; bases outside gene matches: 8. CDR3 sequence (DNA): TGTGCCAGCAGCCCGTGGTTTAGCGGGGGGGAAGAGACCCAGTACTTC. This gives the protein CASSPWFSGGEETQYF. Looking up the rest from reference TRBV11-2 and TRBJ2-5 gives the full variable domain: EAGVAQSPRYKIIEKRQSVAFWCNPISGHATLYWYQQILGQGPKLLIQFQNNGVVDDSQLPKDRFSAERLKGVDSTLKIQPAKLEDSAVYLCASSPWFSGGEETQYFGPGTRLLVL.

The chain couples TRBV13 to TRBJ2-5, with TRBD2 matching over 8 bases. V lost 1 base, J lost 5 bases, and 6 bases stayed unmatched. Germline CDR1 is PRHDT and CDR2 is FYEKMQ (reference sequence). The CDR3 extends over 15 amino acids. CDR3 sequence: CASSLVAGGMETQYF. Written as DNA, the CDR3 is TGTGCCAGCAGCTTAGTGGCGGGGGGAATGGAGACCCAGTACTTC.

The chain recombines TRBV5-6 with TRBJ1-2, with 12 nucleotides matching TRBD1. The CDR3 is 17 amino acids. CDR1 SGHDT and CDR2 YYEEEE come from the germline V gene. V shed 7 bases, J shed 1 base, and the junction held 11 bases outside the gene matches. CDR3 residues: CASSKGDRGLFNYGYTF. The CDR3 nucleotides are TGTGCCAGCTCTAAAGGGGACAGGGGGCTGTTTAACTATGGCTACACCTTC.

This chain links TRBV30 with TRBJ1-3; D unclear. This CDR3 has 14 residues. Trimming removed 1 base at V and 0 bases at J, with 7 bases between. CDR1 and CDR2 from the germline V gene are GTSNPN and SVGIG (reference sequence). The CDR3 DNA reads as TGTGCCTGGAGTGACGGGTACTCTGGAAACACCATATATTTT. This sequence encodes CAWSDGYSGNTIYF.

CDR3 nucleotides: TGTGCCAGCAGCCACGGACAGACCTACGAGCAGTACTTC. It encodes CASSHGQTYEQYF. This chain uses TRBV11-2 with TRBJ2-7; tentatively, D is TRBD1 (6 bases). The CDR3 spans 13 residues. V was trimmed by 5 bases and J by 2 bases, leaving 10 bases between them. Germline CDR1 and CDR2: SGHAT and FQNNGV.

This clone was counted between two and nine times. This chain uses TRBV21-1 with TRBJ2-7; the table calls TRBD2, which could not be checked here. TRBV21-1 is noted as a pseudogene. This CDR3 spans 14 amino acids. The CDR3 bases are TGTGCCAGCAGCCCGGGGACTGGCAGCGTCGAGCAGTACTTC. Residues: CASSPGTGSVEQYF.